The T cell receptor (beta chain) described here comes from a study of patients and donors after allogeneic stem cell transplantation. TCRdb called the RT-PCR reads again in MiXCR, with one record for every CDR3 protein. This repertoire shows 800,000 to 1,000,000 distinct CDR3 sequences, more than 15% found once; its top ten account for around 6%. This clonotype was seen a handful of times. Germline trimming cut 5 bases from V and 8 bases from J; bases unmatched to any gene: 9. Per the germline V gene, CDR1 is DFQATT and CDR2 is SNEGSKA (reference sequence). This CDR3 contains 13 residues. The sample consisted of blood, either unsorted or a sorted T cell fraction (not recorded which). This receptor was taken from a human donor who was either an allogeneic HSCT recipient or a stem cell or donor lymphocyte infusion donor (not recorded which). It is not recorded whose cells these are; they may come from a transplant donor. V usage is TRBV20-1 and J usage is TRBJ1-2; 9 bases line up with TRBD1. DNA of the CDR3: TGCAGTGCTCTTTGGACAGGGGAGTTAGGCTACACCTTC. This codes for CSALWTGELGYTF.